The 14 T cell receptor beta chains in this list originate from one sample, sequenced in a study of cytomegalovirus exposure and HLA in healthy donors. PCR employed 60 Vbeta and 13 Jbeta primers. The data were produced by immunoSEQ multiplex PCR, yet TCRdb's version contains in-frame clones alone and is incomplete. The data contain around 85,000 clones, under 80% of them singletons. Sequenced sample: PBMCs. The receptors originated from a young man in good health and CMV-seropositive.

The chain recombines TRBV7-8 with TRBJ1-2, with a weak D call TRBD1 (5 bases). The CDR3 has 14 amino acids. Between the trimmed V and J ends, which lost 4 bases and 3 bases, there was a span of 12 bases. Germline loops: CDR1 SGHVS, CDR2 FQNEAQ. The CDR3 loop reads CASSSGLSHYGYTF. The CDR3 nucleotides read TGTGCCAGCAGCTCGGGACTATCCCACTATGGCTACACCTTC.

This chain connects TRBV27 to TRBJ1-5; 10 positions agree with TRBD1. Trimming at V came to 5 bases and at J to 4 bases, leaving 14 bases not matched to a gene. The CDR3 spans 18 residues. Germline CDR1 and CDR2: MNHEY and SMNVEV (reference sequence). The CDR3 spells CASSGSGTGALGNQPQHF. CDR3 in DNA: TGTGCCAGCAGTGGCTCCGGGACAGGGGCCCTCGGGAATCAGCCCCAGCATTTT.

The chain employs TRBV6-4 and TRBJ2-1; TRBD2 matches at 7 bases. This CDR3 has 15 residues. Germline assignment: CDR1 MRHNA and CDR2 SNTAGT. Trimming cost V 4 bases and J 3 bases; bases outside gene matches: 6. As DNA, the CDR3 is TGTGCCAGCAGTGTGTCGATAGCGGGCTACAATGAGCAGTTCTTC. This translates into CASSVSIAGYNEQFF.

This clone was seen a handful of times. The CDR3 reads CASSLTGQGNEQYF. The CDR3 bases are TGTGCCAGCAGCCTCACCGGACAGGGGAACGAGCAGTACTTC. The J gene is TRBJ2-7, the V gene TRBV7-2; 9 bases agree with TRBD1. V dropped 5 bases and J dropped 5; count of bases not matched to a gene: 7. The germline gives CDR1 SGHTA, CDR2 FQGNSA. The CDR3 sequence is 14 residues long.

The chain recombines TRBV19 with TRBJ1-5; 10 bases map to TRBD1. CDR3 length equals 15 residues. Trimming cost V 5 bases and J 5 bases; bases outside gene matches: 6. Germline CDR1 is LNHDA and CDR2 is SQIVND (reference sequence). This CDR3 is CASSQTGGWDQPQHF. Here the CDR3 DNA reads TGTGCCAGTAGTCAGACAGGGGGCTGGGATCAGCCCCAGCATTTT.

This chain uses TRBV19 with TRBJ2-2, with 9 nucleotides matching TRBD2. The CDR3 consists of 15 residues. V shed 3 bases and J 7 bases; nucleotides not matched to a gene: 6. The germline V gene has CDR1 LNHDA and CDR2 SQIVND (reference sequence). The CDR3 DNA sequence: TGTGCCAGTAGTATCAAAGCTAGCGGGATCGGGGAGCTGTTTTTT. This codes for CASSIKASGIGELFF.

This chain connects TRBV7-3 to TRBJ2-3; 7 bases agree with TRBD2. V shed 3 bases, J shed 0 bases, and the junction held 3 bases outside the gene matches. The germline CDR1 and CDR2 sequences are SGHTA and FQGTGA. This CDR3 is 15 amino acids long. The CDR3 nucleotides read TGTGCCAGCAGCTTCCTAGCGGCTAGCACAGATACGCAGTATTTT. This encodes CASSFLAASTDTQYF.

The chain is built from TRBV4-2 and TRBJ2-5; the D gene is possibly TRBD2 (5 bases). The CDR3 loop spans 14 amino acids. Germline V gene lookup returns CDR1 LGHNA and CDR2 YNFKEQ. The V and J ends lost 0 bases and 4 bases respectively, with 9 bases between them. As DNA, the CDR3 is TGTGCCAGCAGCCAAGATGGTAGCGCAGAGACCCAGTACTTC. Its translation: CASSQDGSAETQYF.

Only a few counts were recorded for this clone. One junction end disagrees with the germline gene, perhaps due to a read error. The chain joins TRBV6-6 to TRBJ1-1; perhaps TRBD1 as D (5 bases). The CDR3 spans 12 residues. Looked up from germline, CDR1 is MNHNY and CDR2 is SVGAGI (reference sequence). The CDR3 protein is CASSYPTELSSF. The DNA of the CDR3 is TGTGCCAGCAGTTACCCGACAGAGTTGAGTTCCTTT.

The chain carries TRBV2 and TRBJ1-1, with TRBD1 matching over 8 bases. This CDR3 comprises 13 residues. Germline loops: CDR1 SNHLY, CDR2 FYNNEI. Trimming at V came to 7 bases and at J to 4 bases, leaving 5 bases not matched to a gene. As DNA, the CDR3 is TGTGCCAGCACCGGACAGGGCATCACTGAAGCTTTCTTT. It specifies CASTGQGITEAFF.

The chain links TRBV6-1 to TRBJ1-3; maybe TRBD1 (5 bases). Trimming shortened V by 1 base and J by 3 bases, and 10 bases separated the two germline ends. This CDR3 has 15 amino acids. Germline V gene sequence: CDR1 MNHNS, CDR2 SASEGT. The CDR3 spells CASSEVGGSGNTIYF. The CDR3 bases are TGTGCCAGCAGTGAAGTCGGGGGGAGTGGAAACACCATATATTTT.

The chain couples TRBV10-1 to TRBJ2-1; the match to TRBD1 covers 8 bases. Trimming took 6 bases from V and 12 from J; bases not matched to a gene: 13. This CDR3 is built from 14 residues. Germline V lookup: CDR1 WNHNN, CDR2 SYGVQD (reference sequence). CDR3: CASSGTGQGYGQFF. CDR3 nucleotides: TGCGCCAGCAGCGGGACAGGTCAGGGCTATGGGCAGTTCTTC.

The chain joins TRBV5-4 to TRBJ1-1, with TRBD1 matching 7 bases. V was pared by 1 base and J by 5 bases, with 5 bases of the junction left unmatched. CDR3 length: 14 amino acids. The germline gives CDR1 SGHNT, CDR2 YYREEE (reference sequence). The CDR3 DNA sequence: TGTGCCAGCAGCTTGAACAGGGGAAGGACTGAAGCTTTCTTT. Residues: CASSLNRGRTEAFF. The whole variable domain, remainder taken from reference TRBV5-4 and TRBJ1-1, is ETGVTQSPTHLIKTRGQQVTLRCSSQSGHNTVSWYQQALGQGPQFIFQYYREEENGRGNFPPRFSGLQFPNYSSELNVNALELDDSALYLCASSLNRGRTEAFFGQGTRLTVV.

V and J are TRBV2 and TRBJ1-1, with 8 bases identical to TRBD1. The V gene's germline CDR1 is SNHLY and CDR2 FYNNEI. There are 14 residues in the CDR3. Unmatched junction bases numbered 5, after V lost 5 bases and J lost 3 bases. CDR3 coding DNA: TGTGCCAGCAGTTCCCAGGGGGCATACACTGAAGCTTTCTTT. Translation gives CASSSQGAYTEAFF.